This TCR beta chain derives from a study of T-cell memory formation after mild COVID-19. In its sample, this clonotype was seen a few times. J was trimmed by 3 bases and V by 5 bases; bases with no gene match: 4. Germline CDR1 MNHEY, CDR2 SMNVEV (reference sequence). CDR3 length equals 14 residues. TCRdb redid the calling of the 5' RACE reads with MiXCR, one entry per CDR3 protein. The sample lists about 390,000 distinct CDR3 sequences, roughly 15% occurring once. Sequenced material: PBMCs or a T cell subset sorted from them (not recorded which). The chain is built from TRBV27 and TRBJ2-7; 10 bases match TRBD1. This sequence originates from a man between 18 and 35 years old who had mild COVID-19 (a few samples of this study predate the infection). Cell type and time point are not known. The CDR3 loop is CASSLRTGGYEQYF. Here the CDR3 DNA reads TGTGCCAGCAGTCTACGGACAGGGGGCTACGAGCAGTACTTC.